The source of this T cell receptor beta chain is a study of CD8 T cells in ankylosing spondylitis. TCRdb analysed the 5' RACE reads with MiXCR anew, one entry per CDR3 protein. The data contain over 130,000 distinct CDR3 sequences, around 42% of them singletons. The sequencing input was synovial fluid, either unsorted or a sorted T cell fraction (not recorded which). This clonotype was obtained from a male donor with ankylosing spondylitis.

The CDR3 DNA reads TGCAGTGCTAGAGACCGCGTGGCCGGGGAGCTGTTTTTT. Protein: CSARDRVAGELFF. The chain combines TRBV20-1 with TRBJ2-2; D unclear. Trimming cost V 0 bases and J 6 bases, with 8 bases left between them. The CDR3 consists of 13 residues. CDR1 is DFQATT and CDR2 is SNEGSKA in the germline V gene (reference sequence).